A single T cell receptor (beta chain) is shown here with its context. This specimen comes from a study of shared clonotypes between healthy human individuals. Study background: Three plates were used per donor for CD4 naive, three for CD4 memory, two for CD8 naive and one for CD8 memory.

Each subset's genomic DNA was shared equally among a number of immunoSEQ plates. Sequencing used immunoSEQ multiplex PCR; TCRdb keeps in-frame clones, though not all of them. The repertoire includes roughly 700,000 clones, 74% of them detected once, and around 1.6% sits in the top ten. Germline CDR1 and CDR2: MNHNS and SASEGT. The CDR3 extends over 13 amino acids. V dropped 7 bases and J dropped 3 bases, with 10 bases sitting between them. Input material: memory CD4+ T cells sorted from blood. Subset indicated: CD45RA-negative fraction. The sequence was collected from a woman younger than 45 in good health. This chain connects TRBV6-1 to TRBJ1-5; the D is unclear. The chain's CDR3 is CASNYHLNQPQHF. Here the CDR3 DNA reads TGTGCCAGCAATTACCATCTCAATCAGCCCCAGCATTTT.